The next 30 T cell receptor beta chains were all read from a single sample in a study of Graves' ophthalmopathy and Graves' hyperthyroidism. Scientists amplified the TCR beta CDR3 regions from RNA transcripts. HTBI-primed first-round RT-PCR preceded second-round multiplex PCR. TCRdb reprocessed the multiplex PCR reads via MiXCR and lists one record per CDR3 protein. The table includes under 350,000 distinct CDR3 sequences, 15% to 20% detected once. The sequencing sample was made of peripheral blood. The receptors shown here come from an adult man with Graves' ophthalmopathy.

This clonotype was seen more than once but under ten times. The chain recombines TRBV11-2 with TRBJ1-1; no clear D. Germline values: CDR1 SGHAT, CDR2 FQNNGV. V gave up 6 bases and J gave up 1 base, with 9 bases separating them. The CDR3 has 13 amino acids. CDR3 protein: CASRRGPNTEAFF. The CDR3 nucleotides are TGTGCCAGCAGGCGGGGTCCGAACACTGAAGCTTTCTTT.

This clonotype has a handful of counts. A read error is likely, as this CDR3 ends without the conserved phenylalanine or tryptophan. In DNA form, the CDR3 reads TGTGCCAGCAGACAGGGGTCCACTGAAGCTTTCTCT. Translation gives CASRQGSTEAFS. J is TRBJ1-1 and V is TRBV10-3, with 8 bases matching TRBD1. This CDR3 is built from 12 residues. CDR1 ENHRY and CDR2 SYGVKD come from the germline V gene. The V segment lost 10 bases and the J segment 4 bases; nucleotides outside the gene matches: 5.

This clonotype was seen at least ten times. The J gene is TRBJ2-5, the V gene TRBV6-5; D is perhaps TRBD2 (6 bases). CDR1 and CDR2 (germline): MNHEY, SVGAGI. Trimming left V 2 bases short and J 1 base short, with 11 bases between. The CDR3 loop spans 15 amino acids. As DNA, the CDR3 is TGTGCCAGCAGTTACGCCCTAGCGATCCAAGAGACCCAGTACTTC. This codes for CASSYALAIQETQYF.

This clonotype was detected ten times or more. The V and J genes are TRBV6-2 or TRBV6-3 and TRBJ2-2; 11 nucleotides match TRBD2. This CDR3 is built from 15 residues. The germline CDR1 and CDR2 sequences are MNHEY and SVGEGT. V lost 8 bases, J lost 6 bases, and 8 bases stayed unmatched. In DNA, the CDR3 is TGTGCCAGCGGCCTGGGACTAGCGGACGCCGGGGAGCTGTTTTTT. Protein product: CASGLGLADAGELFF.

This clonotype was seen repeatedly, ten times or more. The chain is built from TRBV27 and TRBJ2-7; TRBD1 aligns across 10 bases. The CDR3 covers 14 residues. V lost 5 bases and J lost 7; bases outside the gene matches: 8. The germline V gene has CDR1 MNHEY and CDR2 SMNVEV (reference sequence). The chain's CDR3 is CASSRGQGNGEQYF. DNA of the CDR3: TGTGCCAGCAGTAGGGGACAGGGGAATGGTGAGCAGTACTTC.

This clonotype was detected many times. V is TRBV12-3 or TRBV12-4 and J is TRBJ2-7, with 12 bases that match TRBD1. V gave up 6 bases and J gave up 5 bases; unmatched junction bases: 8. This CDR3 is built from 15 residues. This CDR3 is CASSRAGTGGHEQYF. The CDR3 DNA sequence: TGTGCCAGCAGCCGAGCTGGGACAGGGGGCCACGAGCAGTACTTC.

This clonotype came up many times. The CDR3 here is CSARGGGQGMNTEAFF. The CDR3, as DNA: TGCAGTGCTAGGGGGGGGGGACAGGGCATGAACACTGAAGCTTTCTTT. This chain links TRBV20-1 with TRBJ1-1; 9 bases match TRBD1. The junction had 8 bases not matched to a gene; V was cut back by 3 bases and J by 0 bases. Looked up from germline, CDR1 is DFQATT and CDR2 is SNEGSKA (reference sequence). The CDR3 has 16 amino acids.

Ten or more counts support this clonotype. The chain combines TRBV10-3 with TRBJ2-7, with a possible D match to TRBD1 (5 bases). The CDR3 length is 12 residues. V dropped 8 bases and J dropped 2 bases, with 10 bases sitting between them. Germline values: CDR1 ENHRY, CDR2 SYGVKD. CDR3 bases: TGTGCCATCCTGACAGACGCCTACGAGCAGTACTTC. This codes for CAILTDAYEQYF.

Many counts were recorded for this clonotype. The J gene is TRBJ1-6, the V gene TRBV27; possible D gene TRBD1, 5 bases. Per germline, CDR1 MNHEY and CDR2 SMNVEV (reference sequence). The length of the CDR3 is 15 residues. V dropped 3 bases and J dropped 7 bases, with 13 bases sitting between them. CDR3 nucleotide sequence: TGTGCCAGCAGTTTTCGGGGGATAGGCAATTCACCCCTCCACTTT. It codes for CASSFRGIGNSPLHF.

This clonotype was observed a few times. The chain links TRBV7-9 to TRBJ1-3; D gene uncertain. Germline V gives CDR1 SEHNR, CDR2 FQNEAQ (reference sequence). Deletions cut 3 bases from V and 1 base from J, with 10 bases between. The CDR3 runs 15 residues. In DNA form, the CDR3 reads TGTGCCAGCAGCTTGGGCAGGATATCTGGAAACACCATATATTTT. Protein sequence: CASSLGRISGNTIYF. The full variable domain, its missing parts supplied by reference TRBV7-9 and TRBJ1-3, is DTGVSQNPRHKITKRGQNVTFRCDPISEHNRLYWYRQTLGQGPEFLTYFQNEAQLEKSRLLSDRFSAERPKGSFSTLEIQRTEQGDSAMYLCASSLGRISGNTIYFGEGSWLTVV.

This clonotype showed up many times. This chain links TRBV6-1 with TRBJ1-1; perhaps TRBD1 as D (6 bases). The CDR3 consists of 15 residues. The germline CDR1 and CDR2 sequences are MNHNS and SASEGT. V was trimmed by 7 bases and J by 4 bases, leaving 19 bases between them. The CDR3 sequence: CASIRGALGGTEAFF. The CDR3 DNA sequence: TGTGCCAGCATAAGGGGGGCGCTGGGAGGCACTGAAGCTTTCTTT.

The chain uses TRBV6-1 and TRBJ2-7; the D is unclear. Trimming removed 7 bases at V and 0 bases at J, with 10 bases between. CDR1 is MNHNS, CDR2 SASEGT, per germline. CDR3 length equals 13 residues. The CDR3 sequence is CASNPATSYEQYF. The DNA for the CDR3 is TGTGCCAGCAACCCTGCCACCTCCTACGAGCAGTACTTC.

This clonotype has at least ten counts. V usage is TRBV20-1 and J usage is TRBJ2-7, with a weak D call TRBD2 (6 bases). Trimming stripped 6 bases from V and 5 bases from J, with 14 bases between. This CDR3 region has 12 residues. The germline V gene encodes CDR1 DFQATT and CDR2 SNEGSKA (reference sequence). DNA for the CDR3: TGCAGTGCCCTACCGGGACTCCACGAGCAGTACTTC. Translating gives CSALPGLHEQYF.

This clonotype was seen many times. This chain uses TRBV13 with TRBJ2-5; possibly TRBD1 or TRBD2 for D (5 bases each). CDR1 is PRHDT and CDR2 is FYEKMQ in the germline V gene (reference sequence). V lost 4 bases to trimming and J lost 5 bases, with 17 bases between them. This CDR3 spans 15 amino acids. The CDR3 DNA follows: TGTGCCAGCAGCTCCCTCCTGGGGGTTGAGGAGACCCAGTACTTC. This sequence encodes CASSSLLGVEETQYF.

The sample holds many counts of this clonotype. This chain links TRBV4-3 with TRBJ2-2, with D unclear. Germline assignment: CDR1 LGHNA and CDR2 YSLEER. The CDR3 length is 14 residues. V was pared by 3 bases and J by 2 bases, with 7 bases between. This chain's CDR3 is CASSQLVNTGELFF. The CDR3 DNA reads TGCGCCAGCAGCCAGCTTGTAAACACCGGGGAGCTGTTTTTT.

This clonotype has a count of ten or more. CDR3 coding DNA: TGTGCCAGCACCCTAGGGTCAGGGTACTATGGCTACACCTTC. Translated, it gives CASTLGSGYYGYTF. This sequence joins TRBV12-3 or TRBV12-4 and TRBJ1-2; possible D gene TRBD1, 5 bases. This CDR3 is built from 14 residues. V was pared by 7 bases and J by 3 bases, with 15 bases between.

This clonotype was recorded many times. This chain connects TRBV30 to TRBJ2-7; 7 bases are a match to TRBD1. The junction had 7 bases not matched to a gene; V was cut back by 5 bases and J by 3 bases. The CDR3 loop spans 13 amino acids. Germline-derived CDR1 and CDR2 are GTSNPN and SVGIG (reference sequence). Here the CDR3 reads CAWAQGVYYEQYF. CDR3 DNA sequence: TGTGCCTGGGCCCAGGGGGTGTACTACGAGCAGTACTTC. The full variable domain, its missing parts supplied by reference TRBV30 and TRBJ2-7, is SQTIHQWPATLVQPVGSPLSLECTVEGTSNPNLYWYRQAAGRGLQLLFYSVGIGQISSEVPQNLSASRPQDRQFILSSKKLLLSDSGFYLCAWAQGVYYEQYFGPGTRLTVT.

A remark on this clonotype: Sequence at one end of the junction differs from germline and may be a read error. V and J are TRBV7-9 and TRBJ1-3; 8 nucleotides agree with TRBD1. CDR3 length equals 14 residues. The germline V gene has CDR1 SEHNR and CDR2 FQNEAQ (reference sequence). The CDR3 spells CASSLGQDGDTIYF. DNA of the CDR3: TGTGCCAGCAGCTTGGGACAGGATGGAGACACCATATATTTT.

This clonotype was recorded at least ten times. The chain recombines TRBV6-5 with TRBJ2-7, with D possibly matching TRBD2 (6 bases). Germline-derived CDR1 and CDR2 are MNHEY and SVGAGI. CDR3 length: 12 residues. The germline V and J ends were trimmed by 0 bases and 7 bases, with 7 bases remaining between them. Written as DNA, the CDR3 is TGTGCCAGCAGTTACTCGGGAGGTGAGCAGTACTTC. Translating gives CASSYSGGEQYF.

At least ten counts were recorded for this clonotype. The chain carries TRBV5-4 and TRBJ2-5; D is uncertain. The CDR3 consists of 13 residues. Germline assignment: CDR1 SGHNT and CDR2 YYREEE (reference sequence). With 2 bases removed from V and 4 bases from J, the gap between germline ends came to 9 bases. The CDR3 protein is CASSLVLGETQYF. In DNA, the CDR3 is TGTGCCAGCAGCTTAGTTTTGGGAGAGACCCAGTACTTC.

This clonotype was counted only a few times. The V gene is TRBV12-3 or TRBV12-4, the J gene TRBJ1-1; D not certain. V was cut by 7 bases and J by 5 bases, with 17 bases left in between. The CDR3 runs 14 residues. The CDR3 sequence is CASIRSGSGTEAFF. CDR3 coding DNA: TGTGCCAGCATCCGGTCGGGATCCGGGACTGAAGCTTTCTTT.

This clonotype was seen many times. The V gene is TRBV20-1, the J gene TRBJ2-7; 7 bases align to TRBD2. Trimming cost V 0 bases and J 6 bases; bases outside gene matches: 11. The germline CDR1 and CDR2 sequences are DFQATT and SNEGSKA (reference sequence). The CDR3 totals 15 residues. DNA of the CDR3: TGCAGTGCTAGAGACCGAAGCGGGATTCTCGGCGAGCAGTACTTC. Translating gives CSARDRSGILGEQYF.

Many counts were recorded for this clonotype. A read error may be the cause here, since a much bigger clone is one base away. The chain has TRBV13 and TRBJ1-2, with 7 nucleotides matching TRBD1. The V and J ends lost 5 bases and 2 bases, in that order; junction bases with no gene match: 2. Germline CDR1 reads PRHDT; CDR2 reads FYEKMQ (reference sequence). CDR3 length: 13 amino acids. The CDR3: CASSAQGNYGYTF. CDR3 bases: TGTGCCAGCAGCGCACAGGGGAACTATGGCTACACCTTC.

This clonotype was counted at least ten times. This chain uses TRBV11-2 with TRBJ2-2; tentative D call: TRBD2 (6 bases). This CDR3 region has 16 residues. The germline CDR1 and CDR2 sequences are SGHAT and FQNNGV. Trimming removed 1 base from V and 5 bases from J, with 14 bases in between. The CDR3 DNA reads TGTGCCAGCAGCTTAGGCGGGGCCCCGAGGACCGGGGAGCTGTTTTTT. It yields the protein CASSLGGAPRTGELFF.

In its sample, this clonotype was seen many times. CDR3 DNA: TGTGCCAGCAGCTCCTACGGTACCCATAGCAATCAGCCCCAGCATTTT. As protein: CASSSYGTHSNQPQHF. The chain recombines TRBV6-5 with TRBJ1-5; D is uncertain. This CDR3 spans 16 amino acids. The germline V gene encodes CDR1 MNHEY and CDR2 SVGAGI. Trimming took 6 bases from V and 0 from J, leaving 15 bases between them.

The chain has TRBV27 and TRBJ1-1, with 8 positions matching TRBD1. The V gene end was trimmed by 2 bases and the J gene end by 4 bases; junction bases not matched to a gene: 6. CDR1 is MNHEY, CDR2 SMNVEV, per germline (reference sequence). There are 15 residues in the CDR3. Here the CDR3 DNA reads TGTGCCAGCAGTTTACAGGGGGCGCGCATCACTGAAGCTTTCTTT. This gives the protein CASSLQGARITEAFF.

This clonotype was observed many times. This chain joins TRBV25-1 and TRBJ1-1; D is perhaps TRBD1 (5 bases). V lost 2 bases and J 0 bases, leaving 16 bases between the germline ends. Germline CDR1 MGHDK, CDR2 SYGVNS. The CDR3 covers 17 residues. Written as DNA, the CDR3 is TGTGCCAGCAGTGAACACTGGGGGGTGGGGATGAACACTGAAGCTTTCTTT. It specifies CASSEHWGVGMNTEAFF.

The CDR3 region is CASSSDGGKNIQYF. The CDR3 DNA reads as TGCGCCAGCAGCTCGGACGGGGGGAAAAACATTCAGTACTTC. The V and J genes are TRBV5-1 and TRBJ2-4; 7 positions agree with TRBD2. The CDR3 contains 14 residues. The germline V gene has CDR1 SGHRS and CDR2 YFSETQ. V lost 3 bases and J lost 4; bases outside the gene matches: 4.

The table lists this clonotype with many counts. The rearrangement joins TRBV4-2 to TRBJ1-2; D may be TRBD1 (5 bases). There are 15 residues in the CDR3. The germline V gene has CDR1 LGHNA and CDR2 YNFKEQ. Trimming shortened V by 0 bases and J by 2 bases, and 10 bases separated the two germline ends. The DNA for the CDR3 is TGTGCCAGCAGCCAAGAGTTTTCAGGGAACTATGGCTACACCTTC. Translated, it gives CASSQEFSGNYGYTF.

The CDR3 coding sequence is TGTGCCAGCAGTTACCTAAAGGGGGACAATCAGCCCCAGCATTTT. Encoded protein: CASSYLKGDNQPQHF. This chain links TRBV6-5 with TRBJ1-5, with TRBD1 as a possible D gene (6 bases). Per germline, CDR1 MNHEY and CDR2 SVGAGI. The CDR3 runs to 15 residues. Trimming pared 2 bases from V and 3 bases from J, leaving 11 bases between.